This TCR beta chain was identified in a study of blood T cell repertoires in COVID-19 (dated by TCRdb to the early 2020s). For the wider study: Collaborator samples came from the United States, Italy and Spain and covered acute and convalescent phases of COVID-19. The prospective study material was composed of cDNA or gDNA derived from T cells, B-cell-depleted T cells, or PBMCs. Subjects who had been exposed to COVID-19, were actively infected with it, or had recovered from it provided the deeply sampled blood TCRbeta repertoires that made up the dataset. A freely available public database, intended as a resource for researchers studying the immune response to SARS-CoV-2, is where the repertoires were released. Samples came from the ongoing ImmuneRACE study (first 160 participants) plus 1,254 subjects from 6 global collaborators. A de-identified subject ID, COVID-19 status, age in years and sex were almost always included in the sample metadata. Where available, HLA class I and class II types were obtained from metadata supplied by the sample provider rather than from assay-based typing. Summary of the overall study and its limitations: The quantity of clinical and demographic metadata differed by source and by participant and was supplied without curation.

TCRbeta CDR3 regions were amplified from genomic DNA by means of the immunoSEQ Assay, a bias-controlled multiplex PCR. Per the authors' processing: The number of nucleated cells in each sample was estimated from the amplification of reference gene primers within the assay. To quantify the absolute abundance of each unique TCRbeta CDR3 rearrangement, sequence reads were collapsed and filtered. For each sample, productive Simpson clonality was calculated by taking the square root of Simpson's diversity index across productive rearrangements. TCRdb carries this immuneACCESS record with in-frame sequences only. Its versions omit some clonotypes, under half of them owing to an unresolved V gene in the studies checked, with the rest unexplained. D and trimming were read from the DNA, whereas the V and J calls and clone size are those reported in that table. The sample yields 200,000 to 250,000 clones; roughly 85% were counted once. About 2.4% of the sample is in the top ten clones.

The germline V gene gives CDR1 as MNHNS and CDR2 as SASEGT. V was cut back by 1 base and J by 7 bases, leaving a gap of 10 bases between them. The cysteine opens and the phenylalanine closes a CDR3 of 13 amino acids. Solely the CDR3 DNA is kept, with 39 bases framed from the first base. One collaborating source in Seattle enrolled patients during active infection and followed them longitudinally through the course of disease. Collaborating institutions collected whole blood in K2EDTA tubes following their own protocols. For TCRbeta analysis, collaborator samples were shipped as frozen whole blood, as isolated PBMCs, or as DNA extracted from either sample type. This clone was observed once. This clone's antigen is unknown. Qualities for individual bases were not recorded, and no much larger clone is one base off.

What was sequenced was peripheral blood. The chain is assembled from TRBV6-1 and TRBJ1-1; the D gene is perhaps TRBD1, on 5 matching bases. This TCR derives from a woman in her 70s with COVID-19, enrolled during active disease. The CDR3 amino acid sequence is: CASSEGGRYEAFF. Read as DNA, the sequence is TGTGCCAGCAGTGAAGGGGGCAGGTATGAAGCTTTCTTT.